This entry lists 31 T cell receptor beta chains sequenced from one sample in a study of blood T cell repertoires in COVID-19. Produced via immunoSEQ multiplex PCR; TCRdb's table is partial and in-frame only. The sample has about 40,000 clones; 70% to 85% are singletons. The sequenced sample was peripheral blood. These receptor sequences come from a woman aged 60-70 years with acute or convalescent COVID-19.

The J gene is TRBJ1-6, the V gene TRBV19, with a weak D call TRBD1 (6 bases). This CDR3 comprises 15 residues. Looked up from germline, CDR1 is LNHDA and CDR2 is SQIVND (reference sequence). Trimming took 1 base from V and 5 from J, leaving 9 bases between them. In DNA form, the CDR3 reads TGTGCCAGTAGTATAGGACAGGTCGATAATTCACCCCTCCACTTT. Its protein product is CASSIGQVDNSPLHF.

The rearrangement uses TRBV5-1 and TRBJ1-1; D call uncertain. The CDR3 has 14 residues. The V and J ends lost 4 bases and 1 base respectively, with 11 bases between them. The germline V gene has CDR1 SGHRS and CDR2 YFSETQ. CDR3 residues: CASSGIYRNTEAFF. In DNA form, the CDR3 reads TGCGCCAGCAGCGGAATATACAGGAACACTGAAGCTTTCTTT.

V and J are TRBV7-2 and TRBJ1-5; no definite D call. Looked up from germline, CDR1 is SGHTA and CDR2 is FQGNSA. Trimming shortened V by 2 bases and J by 5 bases, and 16 bases separated the two germline ends. The CDR3 has 16 amino acids. The CDR3 protein is CASSLFLGMGDQPQHF. For the CDR3, the DNA is TGTGCCAGCAGCTTATTCTTGGGGATGGGAGATCAGCCCCAGCATTTT. The entire variable domain, with the rest obtained from reference TRBV7-2 and TRBJ1-5, is as follows: GAGVSQSPSNKVTEKGKDVELRCDPISGHTALYWYRQSLGQGLEFLIYFQGNSAPDKSGLPSDRFSAERTGGSVSTLTIQRTQQEDSAVYLCASSLFLGMGDQPQHFGDGTRLSIL.

The V and J genes are TRBV6-5 and TRBJ1-2, with D uncertain. CDR1 and CDR2 from the germline V gene are MNHEY and SVGAGI. Trimming took 0 bases from V and 4 from J, leaving 12 bases between them. This CDR3 spans 15 amino acids. This chain's CDR3 is CASSYSGDVGYGYTF. The CDR3 nucleotides are TGTGCCAGCAGTTACTCCGGGGATGTGGGCTATGGCTACACCTTC.

The V gene is TRBV5-1, the J gene TRBJ1-4; D perhaps matches TRBD1 (6 bases). V lost 3 bases, J lost 0 bases, and 15 bases lay in between. The CDR3 length is 17 residues. Germline CDR1 and CDR2: SGHRS and YFSETQ. The DNA for the CDR3 is TGCGCCAGCAGCTCCTTACTCAGGGGTTCAACTAATGAAAAACTGTTTTTT. Its translation: CASSSLLRGSTNEKLFF. Drawing the rest from reference TRBV5-1 and TRBJ1-4, the complete variable domain is KAGVTQTPRYLIKTRGQQVTLSCSPISGHRSVSWYQQTPGQGLQFLFEYFSETQRNKGNFPGRFSGRQFSNSRSEMNVSTLELGDSALYLCASSSLLRGSTNEKLFFGSGTQLSVL.

V gene TRBV3-1 (or the pseudogene TRBV3-2) combines with J gene TRBJ2-1; TRBD2 matches 8 bases. CDR1 is LGHDT, CDR2 YNNKEL, per germline (reference sequence). The CDR3 spans 13 residues. V shed 7 bases, J shed 13 bases, and the junction held 12 bases outside the gene matches. The CDR3 protein is CASTLTLAGIQFF. CDR3 sequence (DNA): TGTGCCAGCACCCTTACCTTAGCGGGAATTCAGTTCTTC.

This clone has more than one count but fewer than ten. CDR3 DNA sequence: TGTGCCACCAGCAAAGGGGAACAGCCCCAGCATTTT. Protein sequence: CATSKGEQPQHF. The chain is built from TRBV15 and TRBJ1-5; D may be TRBD1 (5 bases). Trimming removed 4 bases at V and 7 bases at J, with 8 bases between. The V gene's germline CDR1 is LNHNV and CDR2 YYDKDF (reference sequence). This CDR3 region has 12 residues.

This chain connects TRBV7-2 to TRBJ2-1; D perhaps matches TRBD2 (5 bases). Trimming stripped 5 bases from V and 3 bases from J, with 26 bases between. The CDR3 contains 19 residues. Germline V gene data show CDR1 as SGHTA and CDR2 as FQGNSA. The CDR3 nucleotides read TGTGCCAGCAGCCGGAAGGCCACCAGCGGTAAACTCGGCTACAATGAGCAGTTCTTC. Encoded protein: CASSRKATSGKLGYNEQFF. Looking up the rest from reference TRBV7-2 and TRBJ2-1 gives the full variable domain: GAGVSQSPSNKVTEKGKDVELRCDPISGHTALYWYRQSLGQGLEFLIYFQGNSAPDKSGLPSDRFSAERTGGSVSTLTIQRTQQEDSAVYLCASSRKATSGKLGYNEQFFGPGTRLTVL.

The genes are TRBV24-1 and TRBJ1-2; D is possibly TRBD1 (5 bases). Germline CDR1 is KGHDR and CDR2 is SFDVKD. V was clipped by 5 bases and J by 1 base, with 7 bases between them. CDR3 length: 13 amino acids. CDR3: CATSVQGNYGYTF. The CDR3 nucleotides are TGTGCCACCAGTGTTCAGGGTAACTATGGCTACACCTTC.

V is TRBV4-2 and J is TRBJ2-5, with TRBD2 identical over 13 bases. Germline V CDR1 and CDR2: LGHNA, YNFKEQ. The CDR3 is made up of 17 amino acids. V shed 2 bases and J 5 bases; nucleotides not matched to a gene: 8. The CDR3 loop reads CASSQTGLAGALETQYF. CDR3 DNA: TGTGCCAGCAGCCAAACTGGACTAGCGGGGGCCTTGGAGACCCAGTACTTC.

The chain has TRBV4-2 and TRBJ2-1, with TRBD2 matching over 11 bases. V shed 6 bases and J 4 bases; nucleotides not matched to a gene: 5. Germline V gene data show CDR1 as LGHNA and CDR2 as YNFKEQ. The CDR3 is made up of 15 amino acids. Here the CDR3 reads CASRTLAGGYNEQFF. CDR3 coding DNA: TGTGCCAGCAGGACCTTAGCGGGGGGGTACAATGAGCAGTTCTTC.

This clone has a handful of counts. This chain connects TRBV5-1 to TRBJ1-1; TRBD1 matches at 9 bases. Looked up from germline, CDR1 is SGHRS and CDR2 is YFSETQ. With 3 bases clipped from V and 4 bases from J, the junction kept 7 bases outside the gene matches. The CDR3 is 15 amino acids. The CDR3 is CASSSNRGRGTEAFF. In nucleotides, the CDR3 is TGCGCCAGCAGCTCCAACAGGGGGCGAGGCACTGAAGCTTTCTTT.

The rearrangement uses TRBV12-3 or TRBV12-4 and TRBJ2-7; D is perhaps TRBD1 (5 bases). This CDR3 is built from 12 residues. V dropped 5 bases and J dropped 6 bases, with 11 bases sitting between them. This CDR3 reads CASSLRQFEQYF. DNA of the CDR3: TGTGCCAGCAGTCTAAGACAGTTCGAGCAGTACTTC.

The gene calls are TRBV7-3 and TRBJ2-3; a possible D gene is TRBD2 (6 bases). The germline V gene has CDR1 SGHTA and CDR2 FQGTGA. With 4 bases removed from V and 7 bases from J, the gap between germline ends came to 12 bases. This CDR3 has 13 residues. The CDR3 region is CASSSGGSNTQYF. The CDR3 DNA follows: TGTGCCAGCAGCTCCGGAGGGAGTAATACGCAGTATTTT.

The chain employs TRBV29-1 and TRBJ1-1; D not resolved. The CDR3 spans 14 residues. Per the germline V gene, CDR1 is SQVTM and CDR2 is ANQGSEA. The ends were cut back, 6 bases at V and 4 bases at J, with 18 bases in the middle. CDR3 DNA sequence: TGCAGCGTCGGAGCGCGGATCAGTGTCACTGAAGCTTTCTTT. Translating it yields CSVGARISVTEAFF.

The CDR3 sequence is CASSSNTQALETQYF. The CDR3 nucleotides are TGCGCCAGCAGCTCGAACACGCAGGCCCTAGAGACCCAGTACTTC. The chain is built from TRBV5-1 and TRBJ2-5; D gene uncertain. Germline CDR1 is SGHRS and CDR2 is YFSETQ. The CDR3 covers 15 residues. V gave up 3 bases and J gave up 4 bases, with 16 bases separating them. Full variable domain (outside the CDR3, taken from reference TRBV5-1 and TRBJ2-5): KAGVTQTPRYLIKTRGQQVTLSCSPISGHRSVSWYQQTPGQGLQFLFEYFSETQRNKGNFPGRFSGRQFSNSRSEMNVSTLELGDSALYLCASSSNTQALETQYFGPGTRLLVL.

The chain carries TRBV6-5 and TRBJ2-3, with D possibly matching TRBD1 (6 bases). Trimming removed 2 bases from V and 4 bases from J, with 13 bases in between. In germline, CDR1 is MNHEY, CDR2 SVGAGI. The CDR3 covers 15 residues. This CDR3 is CASSYVAGESDTQYF. For the CDR3, the DNA is TGTGCCAGCAGTTACGTCGCAGGGGAGTCAGATACGCAGTATTTT.

In its sample, this clone was seen a few times. The chain recombines TRBV3-1 (or the pseudogene TRBV3-2) with TRBJ2-1; 11 bases match TRBD1. V shed 0 bases and J 6 bases; nucleotides not matched to a gene: 7. The CDR3 is 17 amino acids. Germline CDR1 reads LGHDT; CDR2 reads YNNKEL (reference sequence). DNA for the CDR3: TGTGCCAGCAGCCAAGATAGAGGGACAGGGGGGGGCAATGAGCAGTTCTTC. It specifies CASSQDRGTGGGNEQFF.

The rearrangement joins TRBV7-8 to TRBJ2-5; 12 bases map to TRBD2. Germline values: CDR1 SGHVS, CDR2 FQNEAQ. Unmatched junction bases numbered 8, after V lost 5 bases and J lost 7 bases. This CDR3 spans 15 amino acids. CDR3 DNA sequence: TGTGCCAGCAGCCCCTGGACTAGCGGGATCACGACCCAGTACTTC. This translates into CASSPWTSGITTQYF.

The chain employs TRBV7-8 and TRBJ1-1, with 8 nucleotides matching TRBD1. This CDR3 is built from 13 residues. V was pared by 1 base and J by 5 bases, with 0 bases of the junction left unmatched. CDR1 is SGHVS, CDR2 FQNEAQ, per germline. The CDR3 DNA reads as TGTGCCAGCAGCTTAGGGACAGGGACTGAAGCTTTCTTT. It encodes CASSLGTGTEAFF.

The chain carries TRBV18 and TRBJ1-4; 8 bases match TRBD1. Germline values: CDR1 KGHSH, CDR2 LQKENI. CDR3 length: 15 residues. After removal of 6 bases from V and 8 bases from J, the junction contained 11 bases not matched to a gene. The CDR3 spells CASSPDRAMWEKLFF. CDR3 nucleotide sequence: TGTGCCAGCTCTCCGGACAGGGCGATGTGGGAAAAACTGTTTTTT.

This chain connects TRBV9 to TRBJ2-4, with a possible D match to TRBD2 (5 bases). Germline loops: CDR1 SGDLS, CDR2 YYNGEE. There are 15 residues in the CDR3. Trimming removed 0 bases from V and 1 base from J, with 8 bases in between. The CDR3 here is CASSVGEFAKNIQYF. In nucleotides, the CDR3 is TGTGCCAGCAGCGTAGGGGAGTTCGCCAAAAACATTCAGTACTTC.

The chain recombines TRBV7-3 with TRBJ2-3; D is perhaps TRBD2 (6 bases). V lost 2 bases and J 2 bases, leaving 8 bases between the germline ends. The CDR3 consists of 14 residues. Germline V gene sequence: CDR1 SGHTA, CDR2 FQGTGA. CDR3 bases: TGTGCCAGCAGCTTAGCGGGGTCCACAGATACGCAGTATTTT. Amino acids: CASSLAGSTDTQYF. The full variable domain, rest sourced from reference TRBV7-3 and TRBJ2-3, is GAGVSQTPSNKVTEKGKYVELRCDPISGHTALYWYRQSLGQGPEFLIYFQGTGAADDSGLPNDRFFAVRPEGSVSTLKIQRTERGDSAVYLCASSLAGSTDTQYFGPGTRLTVL.

V and J are TRBV7-3 and TRBJ2-3; TRBD2 matches at 12 bases. V lost 4 bases, J lost 7 bases, and 6 bases stayed unmatched. The CDR3 totals 15 residues. CDR1 is SGHTA and CDR2 is FQGTGA in the germline V gene. CDR3 bases: TGTGCCAGCAGCTCTTCTAGCGGGGGGGCGCATACGCAGTATTTT. This gives the protein CASSSSSGGAHTQYF.

The gene calls are TRBV19 and TRBJ1-3, with 11 bases matching TRBD1. V lost 4 bases and J lost 4; bases outside the gene matches: 15. Germline CDR1 and CDR2: LNHDA and SQIVND (reference sequence). The CDR3 sequence is 19 residues long. In DNA, the CDR3 is TGTGCCAGTAGTAGGTCCCTGGGACAGGGGGAATTCGGCGGAAACACCATATATTTT. Amino acids: CASSRSLGQGEFGGNTIYF.

In DNA form, the CDR3 reads TGCAGTGCTGGGCGACTAGACGAGCAGTTCTTC. As protein: CSAGRLDEQFF. This chain uses TRBV20-1 with TRBJ2-1; tentatively, D is TRBD2 (6 bases). The germline V and J ends were trimmed by 5 bases and 10 bases, with 12 bases remaining between them. This CDR3 is 11 amino acids long. Looked up from germline, CDR1 is DFQATT and CDR2 is SNEGSKA (reference sequence).

This chain connects TRBV27 to TRBJ1-4, with D possibly being TRBD1 (5 bases). CDR1 is MNHEY, CDR2 SMNVEV, per germline (reference sequence). Trimming pared 3 bases from V and 8 bases from J, leaving 13 bases between. The CDR3 runs to 14 residues. The CDR3 region is CASSLGREGEKLFF. CDR3 DNA: TGTGCCAGCAGTTTGGGCAGGGAAGGCGAAAAACTGTTTTTT.

The chain employs TRBV6-2 or TRBV6-3 and TRBJ2-3; tentatively, D is TRBD1 (5 bases). Trimming removed 2 bases at V and 3 bases at J, with 15 bases between. The CDR3 totals 16 residues. Germline V gives CDR1 MNHEY, CDR2 SVGEGT. The CDR3 bases are TGTGCCAGCAGTTACCAGCCAATAGGGGTAACAGATACGCAGTATTTT. This codes for CASSYQPIGVTDTQYF.

Only one count was recorded for this clone. This rearrangement joins TRBV27 to TRBJ1-1; 9 bases align to TRBD1. CDR1 and CDR2 from the germline V gene are MNHEY and SMNVEV (reference sequence). The CDR3 is 14 amino acids. The V segment lost 9 bases and the J segment 0 bases; nucleotides outside the gene matches: 5. In nucleotides, the CDR3 is TGTGCCAGTAGCGGGACAGGGCTGAACACTGAAGCTTTCTTT. Protein: CASSGTGLNTEAFF.

The gene calls are TRBV7-2 and TRBJ2-7, with a possible D match to TRBD2 (5 bases). The germline V and J ends were trimmed by 4 bases and 2 bases, with 9 bases remaining between them. CDR3 length equals 13 residues. Per the germline V gene, CDR1 is SGHTA and CDR2 is FQGNSA. CDR3 nucleotide sequence: TGTGCCAGCAGCTCCGGGAACACCTACGAGCAGTACTTC. Amino acids: CASSSGNTYEQYF. Using reference TRBV7-2 and TRBJ2-7 for the parts outside the CDR3, the full variable domain is GAGVSQSPSNKVTEKGKDVELRCDPISGHTALYWYRQSLGQGLEFLIYFQGNSAPDKSGLPSDRFSAERTGGSVSTLTIQRTQQEDSAVYLCASSSGNTYEQYFGPGTRLTVT.

The rearrangement links TRBV11-2 to TRBJ2-7, with D possibly TRBD1 on 6 matching bases. CDR1 is SGHAT, CDR2 FQNNGV, per germline. This CDR3 is 13 amino acids long. V was trimmed by 5 bases and J by 4 bases, leaving 12 bases between them. The CDR3 DNA is TGTGCCAGCAGCCGCCAGGGGCGTTACGAGCAGTACTTC. Translating gives CASSRQGRYEQYF. The complete variable domain, with remaining parts taken from reference TRBV11-2 and TRBJ2-7, reads EAGVAQSPRYKIIEKRQSVAFWCNPISGHATLYWYQQILGQGPKLLIQFQNNGVVDDSQLPKDRFSAERLKGVDSTLKIQPAKLEDSAVYLCASSRQGRYEQYFGPGTRLTVT.